Presented here are 23 T cell receptor beta chains from one specimen sequenced in a study of beta chain features in type 1 diabetes. Study-level results: Patients with Type 1 diabetes showed moderately but significantly shorter TCRB CDR3s in all four CD4+ subsets.

Investigators reverse transcribed all isolated RNA, so they sequenced expressed TCRB transcripts. Clones were sequenced by immunoSEQ multiplex PCR, and TCRdb holds only the in-frame ones, with some missing. The sample contains under 350,000 clones, around 22% of which appear only once. Antigens of these TCRs are unknown. The sample taken for sequencing was naive CD4+ T cells from blood. The receptor set was obtained from a woman aged 25 to 39 with type 1 diabetes.

Comment on this clone: At one end the junction does not follow the germline gene, possibly because of a read error. This chain uses TRBV7-7 with TRBJ2-1, with TRBD2 matching 10 bases. Per the germline V gene, CDR1 is SSHAT and CDR2 is FNYEAQ (reference sequence). This CDR3 is 15 amino acids long. CDR3 protein: CASSATSGPYNEQFF. CDR3 DNA: TGTGCTAGCAGCGCGACTAGCGGGCCCTACAATGAGCAGTTCTTC.

The chain uses TRBV29-1 and TRBJ2-1; TRBD2 agrees at 10 bases. Trimming removed 5 bases from V and 8 bases from J; junction bases left unmatched: 12. The CDR3 sequence is 15 residues long. Germline V gene sequence: CDR1 SQVTM, CDR2 ANQGSEA. In DNA form, the CDR3 reads TGCAGCGTTAAGCCTAGCGGGAGTGGAGTAGATGAGCAGTTCTTC. Amino acid sequence: CSVKPSGSGVDEQFF.

The sample holds a few counts of this clone. V is TRBV7-9 and J is TRBJ2-3; D might be TRBD1 (5 bases). Trimming stripped 1 base from V and 0 bases from J, with 5 bases between. The CDR3 runs to 14 residues. Germline-derived CDR1 and CDR2 are SEHNR and FQNEAQ (reference sequence). The CDR3 region has the DNA TGTGCCAGCAGCTTAGGGACAAGCACAGATACGCAGTATTTT. This translates into CASSLGTSTDTQYF.

This clone was seen more than once but under ten times. The J gene is TRBJ1-4, the V gene TRBV23-1; TRBD1 is a possible D gene (5 bases). TRBV23-1 is an ORF, and what it does is uncertain. The CDR3 is 15 residues long. V lost 2 bases and J 8 bases, leaving 15 bases between the germline ends. The CDR3 loop is CASSQNLGLREKLFF. The CDR3 DNA reads TGCGCCAGCAGTCAAAATCTGGGACTTAGGGAAAAACTGTTTTTT.

This clone was seen a few times. V and J are TRBV29-1 and TRBJ2-1; 7 bases are shared with TRBD1. Germline V CDR1 and CDR2: SQVTM, ANQGSEA. Trimming removed 7 bases from V and 2 bases from J; junction bases left unmatched: 5. The CDR3 covers 13 residues. The CDR3 bases are TGCAGCGCCACAGGGGACCCCTACAATGAGCAGTTCTTC. Residues: CSATGDPYNEQFF.

In this sample, this clone turned up once. The rearrangement links TRBV28 to TRBJ1-2; 9 bases map to TRBD1. This CDR3 has 14 residues. V shed 8 bases, J shed 5 bases, and the junction held 9 bases outside the gene matches. In germline, CDR1 is MDHEN, CDR2 SYDVKM. This CDR3 reads CASVSGQGSYGYTF. Here the CDR3 DNA reads TGTGCCAGCGTGTCGGGACAGGGAAGTTATGGCTACACCTTC.

The CDR3 nucleotides are TGTGCCAGCAGCCGTAGACAGACCGAGACCCAGTACTTC. It specifies CASSRRQTETQYF. This chain connects TRBV7-9 to TRBJ2-5; D possibly corresponds to TRBD1 (5 bases). The CDR3 spans 13 residues. From germline, CDR1 is SEHNR and CDR2 FQNEAQ (reference sequence). V shed 5 bases and J shed 5 bases, with 12 bases lying between them.

The rearrangement links TRBV29-1 to TRBJ2-7; tentatively, D is TRBD2 (6 bases). Per germline, CDR1 SQVTM and CDR2 ANQGSEA. With 3 bases removed from V and 8 bases from J, the gap between germline ends came to 17 bases. This CDR3 spans 13 amino acids. As DNA, the CDR3 is TGCAGCGTTGATCGGGGGTCGGGCGCTCAGCAGTACTTC. Protein product: CSVDRGSGAQQYF.

There are a few counts of this clone. J is TRBJ2-1 and V is TRBV30; 7 bases agree with TRBD1. This CDR3 is 14 amino acids long. Germline V gene data show CDR1 as GTSNPN and CDR2 as SVGIG (reference sequence). With 0 bases clipped from V and 3 bases from J, the junction kept 2 bases outside the gene matches. CDR3 amino acids: CAWSVRTGYNEQFF. As DNA, the CDR3 is TGTGCCTGGAGTGTTCGGACAGGCTACAATGAGCAGTTCTTC.

V gene TRBV5-1 combines with J gene TRBJ2-2; 7 nucleotides line up with TRBD1. The CDR3 sequence is 15 residues long. Germline CDR1 SGHRS, CDR2 YFSETQ. V lost 4 bases, J lost 3 bases, and 6 bases stayed unmatched. The CDR3 region has the DNA TGCGCCAGCAGCCGTGACAGGGTCTACACCGGGGAGCTGTTTTTT. It codes for CASSRDRVYTGELFF.

This clone has just a few counts. The gene calls are TRBV6-5 and TRBJ1-4; no reliable D call. The germline CDR1 and CDR2 sequences are MNHEY and SVGAGI. Deletions cut 3 bases from V and 2 bases from J, with 4 bases between. The CDR3 runs 13 residues. CDR3 residues: CASSYLTNEKLFF. The CDR3 DNA reads as TGTGCCAGCAGTTATCTTACTAATGAAAAACTGTTTTTT.

This clone turned up a few times. The rearrangement joins TRBV7-3 to TRBJ1-2; 10 nucleotides match TRBD1. Looked up from germline, CDR1 is SGHTA and CDR2 is FQGTGA. CDR3 size: 14 residues. V trimming: 3 bases; J trimming: 13 bases; junction bases outside the gene matches: 11. The CDR3 here is CASSLIGTGDSPTF. The CDR3 bases are TGTGCCAGCAGCTTGATTGGGACAGGGGATAGTCCCACCTTC.

This clone showed up just once. The CDR3 DNA follows: TGTGCCAGCAGCGTAGGGTCGGGGGGCAAAGCTTTCTTT. It translates to CASSVGSGGKAFF. The rearrangement links TRBV9 to TRBJ1-1; D may be TRBD1 (6 bases). V lost 0 bases to trimming and J lost 9 bases, with 12 bases between them. The CDR3 loop spans 13 amino acids. Looked up from germline, CDR1 is SGDLS and CDR2 is YYNGEE. Combining the CDR3 with reference TRBV9 and TRBJ1-1 gives the whole variable domain DSGVTQTPKHLITATGQRVTLRCSPRSGDLSVYWYQQSLDQGLQFLIQYYNGEERAKGNILERFSAQQFPDLHSELNLSSLELGDSALYFCASSVGSGGKAFFGQGTRLTVV.

The chain joins TRBV15 to TRBJ2-2, with D perhaps matching TRBD2 (5 bases). The V end lost 0 bases, the J end lost 4 bases, and 12 bases lay between the germline ends. Germline lookup yields CDR1 LNHNV and CDR2 YYDKDF (reference sequence). The CDR3 is 16 amino acids. The CDR3 DNA reads TGTGCCACCAGCAGAGACCGGGTGGCGGGCACCGGGGAGCTGTTTTTT. Translation: CATSRDRVAGTGELFF.

The chain uses TRBV5-1 and TRBJ2-1, with 8 nucleotides matching TRBD2. Per the germline V gene, CDR1 is SGHRS and CDR2 is YFSETQ. V lost 4 bases to trimming and J lost 6 bases; unmatched junction nucleotides: 9. This CDR3 region has 15 residues. CDR3 protein: CASSGGTRFVNEQFF. The CDR3 coding sequence is TGCGCCAGCAGCGGCGGGACTAGGTTTGTCAATGAGCAGTTCTTC.

This clone has a handful of counts. This chain joins TRBV16 and TRBJ1-1, with D tentatively TRBD1 (6 bases). Germline CDR1 KGHSY, CDR2 FQNENV. The CDR3 is made up of 12 amino acids. Trimming removed 2 bases from V and 10 bases from J, with 11 bases in between. CDR3 sequence reads: CASSQQGGGAFF. In nucleotides, the CDR3 is TGTGCCAGCAGCCAACAGGGAGGGGGAGCTTTCTTT.

V is TRBV7-2 and J is TRBJ2-3; TRBD2 matches at 7 bases. Germline lookup yields CDR1 SGHTA and CDR2 FQGNSA. The CDR3 loop spans 15 amino acids. Trimming at V came to 4 bases and at J to 3 bases, leaving 7 bases not matched to a gene. CDR3 sequence (DNA): TGTGCCAGCAGCTCCTGGGTGCGGGGGACAGATACGCAGTATTTT. As protein: CASSSWVRGTDTQYF.

This clone was seen a handful of times. V and J are TRBV7-2 and TRBJ2-3; D is possibly TRBD1 (5 bases). V was pared by 4 bases and J by 5 bases, with 10 bases between. The CDR3 is made up of 13 amino acids. Germline V gene lookup returns CDR1 SGHTA and CDR2 FQGNSA. This chain's CDR3 is CASSSPGKDTQYF. CDR3 sequence (DNA): TGTGCCAGCAGCTCCCCAGGGAAAGATACGCAGTATTTT.

V is TRBV7-9 and J is TRBJ2-7, with unresolved D. Germline CDR1 reads SEHNR; CDR2 reads FQNEAQ (reference sequence). V gave up 1 base and J gave up 2 bases, with 9 bases separating them. This CDR3 is 14 amino acids long. The CDR3 DNA follows: TGTGCCAGCAGCTTAGACAGCACGGCCTACGAGCAGTACTTC. Its protein is CASSLDSTAYEQYF.

The CDR3 sequence: CASSRTSGGADTQYF. The CDR3 DNA reads TGTGCCAGCAGCCGGACTAGCGGGGGGGCGGATACGCAGTATTTT. The rearrangement uses TRBV4-2 and TRBJ2-3; 15 bases match TRBD2. Germline CDR1 and CDR2: LGHNA and YNFKEQ. The CDR3 is made up of 15 amino acids. The junction had 2 bases not matched to a gene; V was cut back by 4 bases and J by 6 bases.

The chain combines TRBV10-3 with TRBJ2-2; D is perhaps TRBD2 (6 bases). V shed 6 bases and J shed 6 bases, with 20 bases lying between them. The CDR3 covers 16 residues. Germline CDR1 ENHRY, CDR2 SYGVKD. The CDR3 sequence: CAISAGHGSTPGELFF. Written as DNA, the CDR3 is TGTGCCATCAGCGCTGGCCACGGGAGTACCCCCGGGGAGCTGTTTTTT.

The V call is TRBV30, the J call TRBJ2-7; D perhaps matches TRBD2 (6 bases). The CDR3 is 15 residues long. Germline V gene sequence: CDR1 GTSNPN, CDR2 SVGIG (reference sequence). Trimming left V 3 bases short and J 0 bases short, with 15 bases between. In DNA form, the CDR3 reads TGTGCCTGGAGGGCCCGTGGGGGGAGCTCCTACGAGCAGTACTTC. It is translated as CAWRARGGSSYEQYF.

This clone showed up just once. The rearrangement links TRBV18 to TRBJ2-5; D gene unclear. The ends were cut back, 4 bases at V and 5 bases at J, with 8 bases in the middle. From germline, CDR1 is KGHSH and CDR2 LQKENI. This CDR3 is 12 amino acids long. CDR3 region: CASSRPMETQYF. The CDR3 DNA reads as TGTGCCAGCTCACGTCCAATGGAGACCCAGTACTTC.